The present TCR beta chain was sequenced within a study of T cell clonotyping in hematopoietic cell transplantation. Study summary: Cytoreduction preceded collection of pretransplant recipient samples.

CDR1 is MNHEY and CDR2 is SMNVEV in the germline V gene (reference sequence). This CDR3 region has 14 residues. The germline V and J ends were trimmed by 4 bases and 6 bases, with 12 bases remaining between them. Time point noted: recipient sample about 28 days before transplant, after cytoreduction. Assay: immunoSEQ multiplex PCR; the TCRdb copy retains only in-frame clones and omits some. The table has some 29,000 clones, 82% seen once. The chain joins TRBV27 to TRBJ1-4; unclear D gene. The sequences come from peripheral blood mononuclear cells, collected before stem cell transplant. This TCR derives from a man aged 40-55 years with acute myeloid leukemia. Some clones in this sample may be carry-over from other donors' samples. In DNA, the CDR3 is TGTGCCAGCAGTTCTACATATGGGGATGAAAAACTGTTTTTT. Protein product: CASSSTYGDEKLFF.